These T cell receptor beta chains were read from a single sample in a study of blood T cell repertoires in COVID-19. TCRdb's table, derived via immunoSEQ multiplex PCR, lists solely in-frame clones and lacks some. This sample carries 250,000 to 400,000 clones, 90% of them seen once, and the ten largest clones take 2.5% to 3.5%. The sample was peripheral blood. The receptors derive from a woman in her 30s with COVID-19, enrolled during active disease. The CDR3 runs from the conserved cysteine through the conserved F or W.

TRBV6-5	TRBJ1-4	CASRIFNEKLFF
TRBV11-2	TRBJ2-1	CASSSSRDRGYNEQFF
TRBV12-5	TRBJ2-2	CASGWTGENTGELFF
TRBV6-4	TRBJ2-2	CASRERTGVTGELFF
TRBV6-4	TRBJ2-5	CARAVVGGLSETQYF
TRBV5-1	TRBJ1-1	CASSWGQMNTEAFF
TRBV7-3	TRBJ1-1	CASSPTSGTGGFTEAFF
TRBV4-1	TRBJ2-7	CASSQGASGTIYEQYF
TRBV7-2	TRBJ2-2	CASSLPGYANTGELFF
TRBV24-1	TRBJ1-1	CATRAGGSNTEAFF
TRBV5-1	TRBJ1-1	CASSFSGWDTEAFF
TRBV10-3	TRBJ2-3	CAISSGYNQVTDTQYF
TRBV28	TRBJ2-5	CASTPLGGEETQYF
TRBV6-1	TRBJ1-2	CASSDVTGDPNYGYTF
TRBV5-6	TRBJ1-2	CASSSKIQGINYGYTF
TRBV5-4	TRBJ1-1	CASSLGTATEAFF
TRBV30	TRBJ2-5	CAWATTGTSGQETQYF
TRBV10-3	TRBJ2-1	CAISPGTSGRYNEQFF
TRBV3-1/TRBV3-2	TRBJ2-7	CASSQDPGGPYEQYF
TRBV10-1	TRBJ2-7	CASSESGGGPREQYF
TRBV3-1/TRBV3-2	TRBJ2-7	CASSLQGQVTYEQYF
TRBV9	TRBJ1-2	CASSVAGTAQYGYTF
TRBV5-1	TRBJ1-5	CASSVQPGPNQPQHF
TRBV19	TRBJ2-2	CASKFGAFGGNTGELFF
TRBV9	TRBJ2-1	CASSVLAGRSYNEQFF
TRBV28	TRBJ1-2	CASSLTGNYGYTF
TRBV5-1	TRBJ1-2	CASSYDRNYGYTF
TRBV5-5	TRBJ1-5	CASSLLAQGANQPQHF
TRBV19	TRBJ1-5	CASSLRGHSNQPQHF
TRBV3-1/TRBV3-2	TRBJ2-3	CASSRGLADSTDTQYF
TRBV7-9	TRBJ2-3	CASSPYLADTQYF
TRBV27	TRBJ2-5	CASTTRAGYVLRETQYF
TRBV7-2	TRBJ2-2	CASSLIWDRGSGGELFF
TRBV20-1	TRBJ1-1	CSAYGQRGAFF
TRBV25-1	TRBJ1-6	CASSEPSQNPYNSPLHF
TRBV28	TRBJ2-5	CASSLLAGVETQYF
TRBV4-2	TRBJ1-2	CASSQDPSGTQDGYTF